This T cell receptor (beta chain) was identified in a study of shared clonotypes between healthy human individuals. Clones were read by immunoSEQ multiplex PCR, and TCRdb kept only the in-frame ones, dropping some. The table lists fewer than 600,000 clones, approximately 85% of them singletons, with 13% in the top ten. V lost 0 bases, J lost 9 bases, and 7 bases lay in between. Germline V gene lookup returns CDR1 SGHDT and CDR2 YYEEEE. The CDR3 length is 12 residues. This chain uses TRBV5-6 with TRBJ2-1; D remains unclear. The specimen sequenced was PBMCs. The source of this sequence is a woman aged 40 to 50 in good health. Some clones in this sample may be carry-over from other donors' samples. The DNA for the CDR3 is TGTGCCAGCAGCTTGGCCGGTCCTGAGCAGTTCTTC. Protein product: CASSLAGPEQFF. The variable domain in full, completed from reference TRBV5-6 and TRBJ2-1, reads DAGVTQSPTHLIKTRGQQVTLRCSPKSGHDTVSWYQQALGQGPQFIFQYYEEEERQRGNFPDRFSGHQFPNYSSELNVNALLLGDSALYLCASSLAGPEQFFGPGTRLTVL.